These 7 T cell receptor beta chains came from one sample sequenced in a study of identical twins. TCRdb recomputed calls from the 5' RACE reads with MiXCR, one row per CDR3 protein. The repertoire holds 520,000 or so distinct CDR3 sequences, with roughly a fifth as singletons. The same data also went into a second study, on T cells expressing NK-cell markers.

Sequences were obtained from CD4+ T cells sorted from blood. Receptors originate from a woman in her late teens or twenties in good health.

This clonotype has at least ten counts. The rearrangement links TRBV9 to TRBJ2-3, with D unclear. V dropped 0 bases and J dropped 4 bases, with 6 bases sitting between them. The CDR3 has 13 residues. Germline V gives CDR1 SGDLS, CDR2 YYNGEE. CDR3 DNA sequence: TGTGCCAGCAGCGTAGTACCGCCAGATACGCAGTATTTT. Its translation: CASSVVPPDTQYF.

The chain joins TRBV6-5 to TRBJ2-1; 9 nucleotides agree with TRBD2. Germline trimming cut 2 bases from V and 8 bases from J; bases unmatched to any gene: 10. Germline V gene data show CDR1 as MNHEY and CDR2 as SVGAGI. The CDR3 contains 16 residues. This CDR3 is CASSYPGGAGGDEQFF. In DNA, the CDR3 is TGTGCCAGCAGTTACCCCGGGGGAGCGGGAGGCGATGAGCAGTTCTTC.

In this sample, this clonotype turned up a few times. The chain combines TRBV12-3 or TRBV12-4 with TRBJ2-3, with TRBD2 identical over 8 bases. The CDR3 spans 18 residues. V shed 8 bases and J 1 base; nucleotides not matched to a gene: 17. CDR3 sequence (DNA): TGTGCCAGCGGCCCATTGGCGGGAGGCCCGGATGGCACAGATACGCAGTATTTT. Encoded protein: CASGPLAGGPDGTDTQYF.

This clonotype has more than one count but fewer than ten. The chain is built from TRBV4-3 and TRBJ2-1, with D hard to call. The V end lost 4 bases, the J end lost 10 bases, and 17 bases lay between the germline ends. The CDR3 has 14 amino acids. Germline V gene data show CDR1 as LGHNA and CDR2 as YSLEER. DNA for the CDR3: TGCGCCAGCAGCCGCCAAGCCCCAAACCGCGAGCAGTTCTTC. Translation: CASSRQAPNREQFF.

The table lists this clonotype with a few counts. The chain combines TRBV20-1 with TRBJ2-1; TRBD2 is a possible D gene (6 bases). Germline lookup yields CDR1 DFQATT and CDR2 SNEGSKA (reference sequence). This CDR3 region has 14 residues. Trimming stripped 4 bases from V and 8 bases from J, with 18 bases between. CDR3 loop: CSAIVGTGGYEQFF. CDR3 nucleotide sequence: TGCAGTGCTATCGTTGGTACCGGGGGTTATGAGCAGTTCTTC.

This clonotype has just a few counts. This CDR3 is CASSLLGSGGAGEQFF. CDR3 coding DNA: TGTGCCAGTAGTCTGCTTGGTAGCGGGGGGGCCGGTGAGCAGTTCTTC. This chain joins TRBV19 and TRBJ2-1; 11 bases match TRBD2. This CDR3 has 16 residues. Germline V lookup: CDR1 LNHDA, CDR2 SQIVND (reference sequence). The ends lost 5 bases at V and 9 bases at J; junction bases unmatched: 12.

The chain links TRBV12-3 or TRBV12-4 to TRBJ2-7, with 10 bases that match TRBD2. Trimming at V came to 5 bases and at J to 1 base, leaving 5 bases not matched to a gene. The length of the CDR3 is 15 residues. The CDR3 sequence is CASSPSGSLSYEQYF. The CDR3 DNA follows: TGTGCCAGCAGTCCTAGCGGGAGCTTGTCCTACGAGCAGTACTTC.